A single sample is the source of the 23 T cell receptor beta chains below, sequenced in a study of shared clonotypes between healthy human individuals. Only in-frame clones appear in the TCRdb table, and some are missing; sequencing was by immunoSEQ multiplex PCR. The table records millions of clones, just over 90% of them present only once. The sequenced material came from naive CD4+ T cells from PBMCs. Subset in this sample: CD45RA+ positively selected. The receptors were sampled from a young man in good health. Some clones in this sample may be carry-over from other donors' samples.

This rearrangement joins TRBV6-1 to TRBJ2-1; D gene ambiguous. V was shortened by 8 bases and J by 6 bases, with 17 bases between the two germline ends. This CDR3 spans 14 amino acids. Germline lookup yields CDR1 MNHNS and CDR2 SASEGT. CDR3 in amino acids: CASLDRIWGNEQFF. CDR3 sequence (DNA): TGTGCCAGCCTGGACCGAATTTGGGGCAATGAGCAGTTCTTC.

This rearrangement joins TRBV2 to TRBJ1-4; 8 nucleotides agree with TRBD1. V was clipped by 5 bases and J by 9 bases; unmatched bases: 11. Germline values: CDR1 SNHLY, CDR2 FYNNEI. The CDR3 length is 15 residues. The CDR3, as DNA: TGTGCCAGCAGTCCGACAGGGGTCGAAGGGAAAAAACTGTTTTTT. Amino acids: CASSPTGVEGKKLFF. Looking up the rest from reference TRBV2 and TRBJ1-4 gives the full variable domain: EPEVTQTPSHQVTQMGQEVILRCVPISNHLYFYWYRQILGQKVEFLVSFYNNEISEKSEIFDDQFSVERPDGSNFTLKIRSTKLEDSAMYFCASSPTGVEGKKLFFGSGTQLSVL.

This chain uses TRBV7-9 with TRBJ2-1; TRBD1 aligns across 10 bases. The V segment lost 3 bases and the J segment 5 bases; nucleotides outside the gene matches: 7. The CDR3 runs 16 residues. The germline gives CDR1 SEHNR, CDR2 FQNEAQ (reference sequence). CDR3 amino acids: CASSLPDRGRHNEQFF. In DNA form, the CDR3 reads TGTGCCAGCAGCTTGCCCGACAGGGGGCGACACAATGAGCAGTTCTTC.

The chain joins TRBV14 to TRBJ2-7; D remains unclear. CDR3 length equals 14 residues. The V gene's germline CDR1 is SGHDN and CDR2 FVKESK. The ends were cut back, 7 bases at V and 0 bases at J, with 13 bases in the middle. The CDR3 is CASKEREGSYEQYF. The CDR3, as DNA: TGTGCCAGCAAAGAGAGAGAAGGCTCCTACGAGCAGTACTTC.

The CDR3 DNA sequence: TGTGCCAGCAGCTTGGCAGGCGTGGGAGGGCCGGGGGCCAACGTCCTGACTTTC. Protein: CASSLAGVGGPGANVLTF. The chain combines TRBV5-4 with TRBJ2-6; 7 positions match TRBD2. Germline V gene lookup returns CDR1 SGHNT and CDR2 YYREEE (reference sequence). The CDR3 length is 18 residues. With V trimmed by 0 bases and J by 4 bases, 10 bases remained unmatched.

The J gene is TRBJ2-7, the V gene TRBV6-5; D is uncertain. Germline values: CDR1 MNHEY, CDR2 SVGAGI. V was clipped by 0 bases and J by 4 bases, with 13 bases between them. This CDR3 comprises 15 residues. This chain's CDR3 is CASSYSSAGAYEQYF. DNA of the CDR3: TGTGCCAGCAGTTACTCGTCCGCAGGTGCATACGAGCAGTACTTC.

The gene calls are TRBV29-1 and TRBJ2-3; 10 nucleotides match TRBD2. Trimming removed 4 bases from V and 5 bases from J; junction bases left unmatched: 6. Germline loops: CDR1 SQVTM, CDR2 ANQGSEA. This CDR3 contains 14 residues. The CDR3 here is CSVALAGWVDTQYF. The CDR3 DNA sequence: TGCAGCGTTGCACTAGCGGGATGGGTAGATACGCAGTATTTT.

The chain is built from TRBV28 and TRBJ2-6, with D perhaps assigned TRBD1 or TRBD2 (5 bases each). The V gene's germline CDR1 is MDHEN and CDR2 SYDVKM. Between the trimmed V and J ends, which lost 5 bases and 0 bases, there was a span of 20 bases. This CDR3 contains 19 residues. In DNA, the CDR3 is TGTGCCAGCAGTCCTTCCACCGGGACGTTTAGCTCTGGGGCCAACGTCCTGACTTTC. It is translated as CASSPSTGTFSSGANVLTF.

This chain links TRBV2 with TRBJ1-5, with 9 bases identical to TRBD1. V gave up 7 bases and J gave up 1 base; unmatched junction bases: 17. CDR1 and CDR2 (germline): SNHLY, FYNNEI. CDR3 length: 19 amino acids. The CDR3 DNA sequence: TGTGCCAGCATGCCGGGAGGGGGGACAGGGCTAATGAGCAATCAGCCCCAGCATTTT. Its protein product is CASMPGGGTGLMSNQPQHF.

The chain uses TRBV10-3 and TRBJ2-1; 8 bases line up with TRBD1. CDR3 length: 15 residues. Germline assignment: CDR1 ENHRY and CDR2 SYGVKD. Losses at the gene ends were 3 bases for V and 3 bases for J; bases not matched to a gene: 4. The CDR3: CAISDLQGDYNEQFF. CDR3 sequence (DNA): TGTGCCATCAGTGATTTACAGGGGGACTACAATGAGCAGTTCTTC.

Worth noting for this clone: Other DNA sequences in the sample encode the same CDR3. The V call is TRBV18, the J call TRBJ1-4; 8 bases are shared with TRBD1. The CDR3 is 14 residues long. The V gene end was trimmed by 6 bases and the J gene end by 2 bases; junction bases not matched to a gene: 2. Germline-derived CDR1 and CDR2 are KGHSH and LQKENI. CDR3: CASSQGATNEKLFF. CDR3 sequence (DNA): TGTGCCAGCTCCCAGGGGGCGACTAATGAAAAACTGTTTTTT. Using reference TRBV18 and TRBJ1-4 for the parts outside the CDR3, the full variable domain is NAGVMQNPRHLVRRRGQEARLRCSPMKGHSHVYWYRQLPEEGLKFMVYLQKENIIDESGMPKERFSAEFPKEGPSILRIQQVVRGDSAAYFCASSQGATNEKLFFGSGTQLSVL.

This chain connects TRBV5-1 to TRBJ2-7, with D possibly matching TRBD2 (6 bases). Germline V lookup: CDR1 SGHRS, CDR2 YFSETQ. V lost 7 bases and J lost 2, with 22 bases in between. CDR3 size: 16 residues. The CDR3 reads CASSSAIGGRPYEQYF. CDR3 nucleotides: TGCGCCAGCTCCTCGGCGATTGGGGGGAGGCCCTACGAGCAGTACTTC.

The V call is TRBV18, the J call TRBJ1-2; possible D gene TRBD1, 5 bases. The CDR3 is made up of 14 amino acids. Germline V gives CDR1 KGHSH, CDR2 LQKENI. Deletions cut 6 bases from V and 5 bases from J, with 16 bases between. DNA for the CDR3: TGTGCCAGCTCCGGGGACGCCCGGCGGTATGGCTACACCTTC. Translated: CASSGDARRYGYTF. Complete variable domain (other parts from reference TRBV18 and TRBJ1-2): NAGVMQNPRHLVRRRGQEARLRCSPMKGHSHVYWYRQLPEEGLKFMVYLQKENIIDESGMPKERFSAEFPKEGPSILRIQQVVRGDSAAYFCASSGDARRYGYTFGSGTRLTVV.

V usage is TRBV6-6 and J usage is TRBJ1-1; D unresolved. With 3 bases removed from V and 5 bases from J, the gap between germline ends came to 13 bases. The CDR3 runs 14 residues. CDR1 and CDR2 (germline): MNHNY, SVGAGI (reference sequence). CDR3 DNA: TGTGCCAGCAGTTATGAGGGCTCCCGGACTGAAGCTTTCTTT. It encodes CASSYEGSRTEAFF.

This sequence joins TRBV7-8 and TRBJ2-5; 10 bases agree with TRBD2. The CDR3 contains 16 residues. The V gene's germline CDR1 is SGHVS and CDR2 FQNEAQ. V gave up 1 base and J gave up 7 bases; unmatched junction bases: 9. The CDR3 sequence is CASSLEASGSLRTQYF. Written as DNA, the CDR3 is TGTGCCAGCAGCTTAGAGGCTAGCGGGAGCTTGAGGACCCAGTACTTC.

This chain links TRBV9 with TRBJ1-4; D is uncertain. CDR3 length: 16 amino acids. V shed 4 bases and J shed 0 bases, with 13 bases lying between them. Germline lookup yields CDR1 SGDLS and CDR2 YYNGEE. CDR3 region: CASSPRPIPTNEKLFF. CDR3 in DNA: TGTGCCAGCAGCCCACGGCCTATTCCAACTAATGAAAAACTGTTTTTT.

This chain uses TRBV28 with TRBJ2-4; TRBD1 aligns across 8 bases. Per germline, CDR1 MDHEN and CDR2 SYDVKM. Unmatched junction bases numbered 4, after V lost 1 base and J lost 5 bases. The CDR3 has 15 amino acids. In DNA form, the CDR3 reads TGTGCCAGCAGTTTATCCGGACAGGGCGAAAACATTCAGTACTTC. Amino acids: CASSLSGQGENIQYF.

CDR3 coding DNA: TGTGCCAGCAGCTTGGGGAGGGTCGGACTCACCTCTGGGGCCAACGTCCTGACTTTC. Translation gives CASSLGRVGLTSGANVLTF. This chain connects TRBV5-4 to TRBJ2-6, with D possibly matching TRBD2 (6 bases). V was pared by 0 bases and J by 0 bases, with 16 bases between. The CDR3 runs to 19 residues. Germline values: CDR1 SGHNT, CDR2 YYREEE (reference sequence).

This CDR3 is CASSLDPRTSGRTDTQYF. CDR3 in DNA: TGTGCCAGCAGCTTAGACCCCAGGACTAGCGGGAGAACAGATACGCAGTATTTT. The J gene is TRBJ2-3, the V gene TRBV7-7; 13 bases map to TRBD2. This CDR3 spans 18 amino acids. The V segment lost 1 base and the J segment 3 bases; nucleotides outside the gene matches: 7. Germline V gives CDR1 SSHAT, CDR2 FNYEAQ (reference sequence).

In this sample, this clone turned up a few times. The V call is TRBV7-9, the J call TRBJ2-1, with D uncertain. The V and J ends lost 5 bases and 7 bases respectively, with 9 bases between them. The CDR3 totals 12 residues. Germline CDR1 is SEHNR and CDR2 is FQNEAQ (reference sequence). The CDR3 loop is CASSASANEQFF. Written as DNA, the CDR3 is TGTGCCAGCAGCGCATCTGCGAATGAGCAGTTCTTC. Full variable domain (remainder filled in from reference TRBV7-9 and TRBJ2-1): DTGVSQNPRHKITKRGQNVTFRCDPISEHNRLYWYRQTLGQGPEFLTYFQNEAQLEKSRLLSDRFSAERPKGSFSTLEIQRTEQGDSAMYLCASSASANEQFFGPGTRLTVL.

The rearrangement uses TRBV7-9 and TRBJ2-5, with a possible D match to TRBD2 (5 bases). Germline values: CDR1 SEHNR, CDR2 FQNEAQ (reference sequence). V was pared by 5 bases and J by 2 bases, with 9 bases between. The CDR3 consists of 13 residues. CDR3 sequence (DNA): TGTGCCAGCAGCCGGCGGGCGCAAGAGACCCAGTACTTC. Its translation: CASSRRAQETQYF.

The chain uses TRBV27 and TRBJ2-5, with 16 bases fitting TRBD2. The J segment lost 1 base and the V segment lost 6 bases, leaving 8 bases of the junction unmatched. This CDR3 contains 18 residues. Germline V CDR1 and CDR2: MNHEY, SMNVEV (reference sequence). The CDR3: CASSPRGLAGGGQETQYF. The CDR3 region has the DNA TGTGCCAGCAGCCCACGGGGACTAGCGGGAGGGGGCCAAGAGACCCAGTACTTC.

This clone occurred once. The chain recombines TRBV10-3 with TRBJ1-5; TRBD1 matches 9 bases. Unmatched junction bases numbered 9, after V lost 0 bases and J lost 6 bases. Germline V gene lookup returns CDR1 ENHRY and CDR2 SYGVKD. The CDR3 totals 17 residues. DNA for the CDR3: TGTGCCATCAGTGAGTCGAGAGGGGACAGGGTGGGTCAGCCCCAGCATTTT. This gives the protein CAISESRGDRVGQPQHF.